Sequencing of this T cell receptor beta chain was carried out in a study of T-cell memory formation after mild COVID-19. CDR1 and CDR2 (germline): SGHTA, FQGNSA. The CDR3 covers 16 residues. V lost 2 bases, J lost 7 bases, and 18 bases lay in between. This clonotype was counted a few times. TCRdb ran MiXCR on the 5' RACE reads and lists one entry per CDR3 protein. The sample contains roughly 100,000 distinct CDR3 sequences, less than 15% of which appear only once. Sequencing used PBMCs or a T cell subset sorted from them (not recorded which). The chain has TRBV7-2 and TRBJ2-1; D remains unclear. The source is an adult woman who had mild COVID-19 (a few samples of this study predate the infection). Cell type and time point are not known. CDR3 nucleotides: TGTGCCAGCAGCTTATACGAAGTTATATTGGGAAATGAGCAGTTCTTC. It encodes CASSLYEVILGNEQFF.